These 31 T cell receptor beta chains came from one sample sequenced in a study of blood T cells in healthy people across ages. For the second PCR, which ran for about 6 to 12 cycles, a sample-barcoded 5' primer and a J-beta primer mix were used. TCRdb re-derived calls from the 5' RACE reads in MiXCR, one entry per CDR3 protein. The profile shows approximately 800,000 distinct CDR3 sequences, 40% to 65% of them singletons. Sample: blood. All receptors come from an elderly man in good health.

The CDR3 DNA sequence: TGTGCCAGCAGCTTAGAGAGGGCCTACGAGCAGTACTTC. Amino acids: CASSLERAYEQYF. V usage is TRBV7-2 and J usage is TRBJ2-7, with a possible D match to TRBD2 (5 bases). Trimming removed 1 base at V and 2 bases at J, with 6 bases between. Germline V gene lookup returns CDR1 SGHTA and CDR2 FQGNSA. The CDR3 consists of 13 residues.

The V call is TRBV30, the J call TRBJ1-2; 7 bases agree with TRBD1. Unmatched junction bases numbered 9, after V lost 3 bases and J lost 8 bases. Germline CDR1 and CDR2: GTSNPN and SVGIG (reference sequence). The CDR3 loop spans 13 amino acids. CDR3 region: CAWSDRAARGYTF. The CDR3 nucleotides are TGTGCCTGGAGCGACAGGGCCGCCCGGGGCTACACCTTC.

The chain is built from TRBV6-5 and TRBJ1-1; D ambiguous. V lost 6 bases and J lost 4, with 15 bases in between. The germline V gene has CDR1 MNHEY and CDR2 SVGAGI. This CDR3 is built from 14 residues. The CDR3 nucleotides read TGTGCCAGCAGCCCCTACGCGGGTTCCACTGAAGCTTTCTTT. Protein sequence: CASSPYAGSTEAFF.

The CDR3 is CASSPDHSSYEQYF. CDR3 nucleotides: TGTGCCAGCAGCCCGGACCATAGCTCCTACGAGCAGTACTTC. The chain carries TRBV7-3 and TRBJ2-7; D is undetermined. The germline V gene has CDR1 SGHTA and CDR2 FQGTGA. This CDR3 comprises 14 residues. Trimming shortened V by 5 bases and J by 0 bases, and 11 bases separated the two germline ends.

This clonotype was observed a few times. The chain combines TRBV12-5 with TRBJ2-1; no definite D call. This CDR3 has 13 amino acids. Trimming cost V 2 bases and J 5 bases, with 7 bases left between them. CDR1 is LGHNT, CDR2 FRNRAP, per germline. As DNA, the CDR3 is TGTGCTAGTGGTTTGCAGGAGAACAATGAGCAGTTCTTC. This codes for CASGLQENNEQFF.

V gene TRBV10-3 combines with J gene TRBJ2-1; maybe TRBD1 (6 bases). CDR1 is ENHRY, CDR2 SYGVKD, per germline. V lost 3 bases and J 5 bases, leaving 17 bases between the germline ends. The CDR3 has 16 amino acids. CDR3 in DNA: TGTGCCATCAGTGAACCAGGGGAGTTTGGGCACAATGAGCAGTTCTTC. Residues: CAISEPGEFGHNEQFF.

The chain employs TRBV20-1 and TRBJ2-7; 9 bases agree with TRBD1. The CDR3 covers 13 residues. Unmatched junction bases numbered 6, after V lost 6 bases and J lost 3 bases. Germline loops: CDR1 DFQATT, CDR2 SNEGSKA (reference sequence). The CDR3 bases are TGCAGTGCCCCGGTGACAGGGGGCTACGAGCAGTACTTC. This gives the protein CSAPVTGGYEQYF.

J is TRBJ2-7 and V is TRBV20-1; D is unclear. Germline values: CDR1 DFQATT, CDR2 SNEGSKA (reference sequence). V lost 0 bases and J lost 2, with 11 bases in between. This CDR3 is built from 14 residues. Written as DNA, the CDR3 is TGCAGTGCTAGAGAGCCACTCGGCACCTACGAGCAGTACTTC. It specifies CSAREPLGTYEQYF.

This clonotype was seen a few times. The chain recombines TRBV2 with TRBJ2-3; D may be TRBD1 or TRBD2 (6 bases each). Germline V gene data show CDR1 as SNHLY and CDR2 as FYNNEI. This CDR3 contains 15 residues. V was cut by 6 bases and J by 14 bases, with 27 bases left in between. The chain's CDR3 is CASSTTRGAGRYAYF. CDR3 DNA sequence: TGTGCCAGCAGCACGACTAGGGGGGCGGGCAGATACGCGTATTTT.

This clonotype was observed a few times. The gene calls are TRBV28 and TRBJ1-2; no clear D. V was trimmed by 5 bases and J by 5 bases, leaving 24 bases between them. Germline CDR1 reads MDHEN; CDR2 reads SYDVKM. This CDR3 has 17 residues. The CDR3 sequence is CASSRTSTDAQRYGYTF. CDR3 DNA: TGTGCCAGCAGTCGAACCTCCACCGACGCACAGAGGTATGGCTACACCTTC.

This clonotype was detected only once. The V and J genes are TRBV11-2 and TRBJ2-3; D is unresolved. Germline V gene data show CDR1 as SGHAT and CDR2 as FQNNGV. The CDR3 spans 15 residues. Deletions cut 2 bases from V and 0 bases from J, with 9 bases between. The CDR3 protein is CASSLRKTSTDTQYF. The CDR3, as DNA: TGTGCCAGCAGCTTAAGAAAAACTAGCACAGATACGCAGTATTTT.

The chain links TRBV2 to TRBJ1-1; D is possibly TRBD1 (6 bases). V lost 7 bases to trimming and J lost 1 base, with 22 bases between them. The germline V gene has CDR1 SNHLY and CDR2 FYNNEI. This CDR3 region has 17 residues. Here the CDR3 reads CASNEGPRGVTNTEAFF. The CDR3 nucleotides are TGTGCCAGCAACGAAGGCCCCAGGGGCGTGACGAACACTGAAGCTTTCTTT. Supplemented by reference TRBV2 and TRBJ1-1, the full variable domain reads EPEVTQTPSHQVTQMGQEVILRCVPISNHLYFYWYRQILGQKVEFLVSFYNNEISEKSEIFDDQFSVERPDGSNFTLKIRSTKLEDSAMYFCASNEGPRGVTNTEAFFGQGTRLTVV.

The chain joins TRBV5-5 to TRBJ2-1; 8 bases are a match to TRBD1. J was trimmed by 10 bases and V by 5 bases; bases with no gene match: 8. CDR3 size: 13 residues. The germline V gene has CDR1 SGHKS and CDR2 YYEKEE (reference sequence). CDR3 in amino acids: CASRVTGVYEQFF. The DNA of the CDR3 is TGTGCCAGCAGGGTGACAGGGGTCTACGAGCAGTTCTTC.

The CDR3 DNA is TGTGCCAGCACGAGTTTCTCTGGAAACACCATATATTTT. Translating it yields CASTSFSGNTIYF. The chain recombines TRBV14 with TRBJ1-3; D unresolved. There are 13 residues in the CDR3. Germline CDR1 SGHDN, CDR2 FVKESK. V was clipped by 7 bases and J by 0 bases, with 7 bases between them.

The chain is built from TRBV15 and TRBJ2-4; D is unclear. Germline values: CDR1 LNHNV, CDR2 YYDKDF (reference sequence). V shed 6 bases and J shed 13 bases, with 19 bases lying between them. The CDR3 sequence is 13 residues long. CDR3 nucleotide sequence: TGTGCCACCAGGCCAGAGCTCGGTTTTTGGCAGTACTTC. It translates to CATRPELGFWQYF.

This chain links TRBV28 with TRBJ2-3, with D uncertain. This CDR3 is built from 16 residues. In germline, CDR1 is MDHEN, CDR2 SYDVKM. The V end lost 10 bases, the J end lost 14 bases, and 34 bases lay between the germline ends. Here the CDR3 reads CAIPARSSETHRYAYF. The CDR3 DNA sequence: TGTGCCATCCCTGCCCGATCCTCAGAAACGCACAGATACGCGTATTTT.

The rearrangement joins TRBV18 to TRBJ2-6; 7 bases align to TRBD1. Per germline, CDR1 KGHSH and CDR2 LQKENI. The length of the CDR3 is 18 residues. V dropped 2 bases and J dropped 4; count of bases not matched to a gene: 11. The CDR3 DNA reads as TGTGCCAGCTCACCATATAGGCAGGGGGAAGGCGGGGCCAACGTCCTGACTTTC. Encoded protein: CASSPYRQGEGGANVLTF.

This clonotype has ten or more counts. The chain combines TRBV27 with TRBJ2-4; perhaps D is TRBD1 or TRBD2 (5 bases each). The CDR3 is 15 amino acids. V lost 7 bases and J lost 3, with 16 bases in between. The germline gives CDR1 MNHEY, CDR2 SMNVEV (reference sequence). CDR3 nucleotides: TGTGCCAGCATAGGCCCGAGGGGAGTCAAAAACATTCAGTACTTC. Translating gives CASIGPRGVKNIQYF.

The chain combines TRBV7-2 with TRBJ1-2; 7 bases fit TRBD1. The CDR3 has 15 amino acids. The germline CDR1 and CDR2 sequences are SGHTA and FQGNSA. The V segment lost 5 bases and the J segment 4 bases; nucleotides outside the gene matches: 10. The CDR3 sequence: CASSRTAGGSYGYTF. The CDR3, as DNA: TGTGCCAGCAGCCGAACGGCAGGGGGTAGCTATGGCTACACCTTC.

This clonotype was counted between two and nine times. This chain connects TRBV12-3 or TRBV12-4 to TRBJ2-3; D is perhaps TRBD2 (5 bases). The CDR3 spans 13 residues. V was shortened by 6 bases and J by 14 bases, with 21 bases between the two germline ends. The CDR3 DNA reads as TGTGCCAGCAGATTGGGCGAGGGCAGATACGCGTATTTT. As protein: CASRLGEGRYAYF.

This clonotype turned up a few times. The V and J genes are TRBV5-1 and TRBJ2-1; D is unresolved. Germline V CDR1 and CDR2: SGHRS, YFSETQ. The CDR3 sequence is 15 residues long. Trimming removed 4 bases from V and 0 bases from J, with 11 bases in between. The CDR3 is CASSRGESSYNEQFF. In DNA, the CDR3 is TGCGCCAGCAGCCGCGGAGAGAGCTCCTACAATGAGCAGTTCTTC.

V usage is TRBV5-4 and J usage is TRBJ2-2, with 7 nucleotides matching TRBD2. Germline CDR1 SGHNT, CDR2 YYREEE (reference sequence). With 0 bases clipped from V and 3 bases from J, the junction kept 2 bases outside the gene matches. The CDR3 has 15 amino acids. The CDR3 coding sequence is TGTGCCAGCAGCTTGGGGACTAGAGACACCGGGGAGCTGTTTTTT. As protein: CASSLGTRDTGELFF.

The chain links TRBV28 to TRBJ1-6; 7 nucleotides match TRBD1. There are 14 residues in the CDR3. V was clipped by 7 bases and J by 9 bases; unmatched bases: 9. CDR1 and CDR2 (germline): MDHEN, SYDVKM. The CDR3 bases are TGTGCCAGCACACGAGAGGGGGCTATTTCACCCCTCCACTTT. Translated: CASTREGAISPLHF.

This clonotype was recorded a few times. The rearrangement uses TRBV12-3 or TRBV12-4 and TRBJ2-3; D might be TRBD2 (7 bases). The CDR3 contains 12 residues. The ends were cut back, 6 bases at V and 14 bases at J, with 18 bases in the middle. The CDR3 sequence: CASSLRGGYAYF. The DNA for the CDR3 is TGTGCCAGCAGCCTCAGGGGAGGGTACGCGTATTTT.

This chain uses TRBV9 with TRBJ2-1; D is uncertain. Per germline, CDR1 SGDLS and CDR2 YYNGEE. V was shortened by 2 bases and J by 9 bases, with 12 bases between the two germline ends. CDR3 size: 13 residues. CDR3 region: CASSVPGPGEQFF. Here the CDR3 DNA reads TGTGCCAGCAGCGTCCCTGGACCGGGTGAGCAGTTCTTC.

The rearrangement uses TRBV5-1 and TRBJ2-1, with D maybe TRBD2 (7 bases). With 0 bases removed from V and 8 bases from J, the gap between germline ends came to 18 bases. Germline lookup yields CDR1 SGHRS and CDR2 YFSETQ. The CDR3 totals 16 residues. The CDR3 nucleotides are TGCGCCAGCAGCTTGGGACCGGGGGGCACCTTCGATGAGCAGTTCTTC. Its protein product is CASSLGPGGTFDEQFF.

The chain carries TRBV27 and TRBJ1-6; no reliable D call. Trimming stripped 5 bases from V and 7 bases from J, with 9 bases between. The CDR3 extends over 13 amino acids. Per germline, CDR1 MNHEY and CDR2 SMNVEV (reference sequence). The CDR3 nucleotides are TGTGCCAGCAGTGTCCAGAGGAATTCACCCCTCCACTTT. Its protein is CASSVQRNSPLHF.

This sequence joins TRBV6-5 and TRBJ2-1; perhaps TRBD1 as D (6 bases). The V end was cut by 8 bases, the J end by 2 bases, with 13 bases between. The CDR3 has 14 residues. Germline V gene sequence: CDR1 MNHEY, CDR2 SVGAGI. CDR3 in amino acids: CASRSGTTYNEQFF. DNA for the CDR3: TGTGCCAGCCGATCCGGGACAACCTACAATGAGCAGTTCTTC.

The chain uses TRBV11-2 and TRBJ2-7, with D perhaps matching TRBD1 or TRBD2 (5 bases each). The CDR3 is made up of 15 amino acids. CDR1 is SGHAT, CDR2 FQNNGV, per germline. V lost 4 bases, J lost 2 bases, and 15 bases lay in between. CDR3 nucleotides: TGTGCCAGCAGCTCCGGGACCGCAGGCACCTACGAGCAGTACTTC. This translates into CASSSGTAGTYEQYF.

Only a few counts were recorded for this clonotype. V usage is TRBV4-2 and J usage is TRBJ2-4; TRBD2 agrees at 10 bases. Looked up from germline, CDR1 is LGHNA and CDR2 is YNFKEQ. The ends lost 1 base at V and 0 bases at J; junction bases unmatched: 0. The CDR3 is 16 residues long. CDR3 DNA sequence: TGTGCCAGCAGCCAAGGACTAGCGGGAGCCAAAAACATTCAGTACTTC. It translates to CASSQGLAGAKNIQYF.

This clonotype has just a few counts. The CDR3 is CSAVAGDHTDTQYF. The CDR3 DNA sequence: TGCAGTGCTGTAGCGGGGGACCACACAGATACGCAGTATTTT. The J gene is TRBJ2-3, the V gene TRBV20-1, with 9 positions matching TRBD2. The V gene end was trimmed by 5 bases and the J gene end by 2 bases; junction bases not matched to a gene: 5. In germline, CDR1 is DFQATT, CDR2 SNEGSKA (reference sequence). This CDR3 spans 14 amino acids.